This entry lists 10 T cell receptor beta chains sequenced from one sample in a study of T cell repertoires in cytomegalovirus infection. Using its own MiXCR run on the reads, TCRdb lists one record per CDR3 protein. Here the sample spans about 360,000 distinct CDR3 sequences, about a sixth being singletons. The sample consisted of PBMCs. These receptors originate from a human donor in good health (CMV status not recorded). Some clones in this sample may be carry-over from other donors' samples.

This clonotype was observed a few times. The chain couples TRBV12-3 or TRBV12-4 to TRBJ1-1; D remains ambiguous. V dropped 5 bases and J dropped 4 bases, with 11 bases sitting between them. This CDR3 has 13 amino acids. The CDR3 protein is CASSQAESTEAFF. The CDR3 region has the DNA TGTGCCAGCAGTCAGGCCGAGAGCACTGAAGCTTTCTTT.

This clonotype was observed a handful of times. The CDR3 loop is CASRGPVLAQYF. As DNA, the CDR3 is TGTGCCAGCAGGGGCCCGGTGTTGGCCCAGTACTTC. The chain joins TRBV28 to TRBJ2-5; no clear D gene. The V end lost 6 bases, the J end lost 9 bases, and 14 bases lay between the germline ends. The CDR3 extends over 12 amino acids. Per the germline V gene, CDR1 is MDHEN and CDR2 is SYDVKM.

In its sample, this clonotype was seen a few times. This chain uses TRBV4-1 with TRBJ2-7; D might be TRBD1 (5 bases). The germline gives CDR1 MGHRA, CDR2 YSYEKL. Between the trimmed V and J ends, which lost 6 bases and 3 bases, there was a span of 15 bases. CDR3 length equals 14 residues. The CDR3 DNA reads TGCGCCAGCAGGGACCCAGGGCGCCACTACGAGCAGTACTTC. This encodes CASRDPGRHYEQYF.

In this sample, this clonotype turned up a few times. The chain couples TRBV12-3 or TRBV12-4 to TRBJ1-1, with D unclear. The CDR3 spans 12 residues. V lost 5 bases to trimming and J lost 7 bases, with 11 bases between them. CDR3 nucleotide sequence: TGTGCCAGCAGTATCCGGGCCGGTGAAGCTTTCTTT. This sequence encodes CASSIRAGEAFF.

There are a few counts of this clonotype. The V and J genes are TRBV29-1 and TRBJ2-7, with TRBD1 identical over 9 bases. Germline CDR1 SQVTM, CDR2 ANQGSEA. V dropped 7 bases and J dropped 0; count of bases not matched to a gene: 4. The CDR3 is 13 amino acids. The CDR3 loop is CSGRDRDSYEQYF. The CDR3 bases are TGCAGCGGGAGGGACAGGGACTCCTACGAGCAGTACTTC.

This sequence joins TRBV5-1 and TRBJ2-6; tentatively, D is TRBD1 (5 bases). CDR1 and CDR2 from the germline V gene are SGHRS and YFSETQ. V lost 0 bases, J lost 0 bases, and 7 bases lay in between. This CDR3 has 16 amino acids. The CDR3 spells CASSLEGRSGANVLTF. CDR3 nucleotide sequence: TGCGCCAGCAGCTTGGAGGGGCGCTCTGGGGCCAACGTCCTGACTTTC. Complete variable domain (other parts from reference TRBV5-1 and TRBJ2-6): KAGVTQTPRYLIKTRGQQVTLSCSPISGHRSVSWYQQTPGQGLQFLFEYFSETQRNKGNFPGRFSGRQFSNSRSEMNVSTLELGDSALYLCASSLEGRSGANVLTFGAGSRLTVL.

This clonotype has just a few counts. The chain joins TRBV6-2 or TRBV6-3 to TRBJ2-5, with D unresolved. Germline values: CDR1 MNHEY, CDR2 SVGEGT. V lost 5 bases and J 6 bases, leaving 16 bases between the germline ends. There are 14 residues in the CDR3. The CDR3 protein is CASSRTDWAQTQYF. The CDR3 bases are TGTGCCAGCAGTCGGACCGACTGGGCCCAGACCCAGTACTTC.

The chain carries TRBV29-1 and TRBJ1-5, with 8 bases lining up with TRBD1. CDR3 length: 12 residues. Germline CDR1 SQVTM, CDR2 ANQGSEA. The trim removed 4 bases at V and 4 bases at J, leaving 0 bases unmatched. The CDR3 DNA follows: TGCAGCGTTGGGACAGGGAATCAGCCCCAGCATTTT. Its protein product is CSVGTGNQPQHF. Full variable domain (rest looked up from reference TRBV29-1 and TRBJ1-5): SAVISQKPSRDICQRGTSLTIQCQVDSQVTMMFWYRQQPGQSLTLIATANQGSEATYESGFVIDKFPISRPNLTFSTLTVSNMSPEDSSIYLCSVGTGNQPQHFGDGTRLSIL.

The chain carries TRBV20-1 and TRBJ1-2, with TRBD1 as a possible D gene (5 bases). V dropped 0 bases and J dropped 4 bases, with 15 bases sitting between them. The CDR3 runs to 15 residues. CDR1 and CDR2 from the germline V gene are DFQATT and SNEGSKA (reference sequence). This CDR3 reads CSARDLEPGSYGYTF. The CDR3 nucleotides are TGCAGTGCTAGAGATCTGGAACCAGGGAGCTATGGCTACACCTTC.

This chain uses TRBV13 with TRBJ2-1; 11 bases are shared with TRBD1. V dropped 5 bases and J dropped 0; count of bases not matched to a gene: 6. Germline V CDR1 and CDR2: PRHDT, FYEKMQ (reference sequence). The CDR3 has 17 residues. The CDR3 reads CASSGRTGGSSYNEQFF. CDR3 nucleotide sequence: TGTGCCAGCAGCGGACGGACAGGGGGCAGCTCCTACAATGAGCAGTTCTTC.